This note documents a single T cell receptor (beta chain) sequence. Many counts were recorded for this clonotype. Its antigen remains unidentified. Per-base qualities were not stored, and no clone one base away is much larger. This specimen belongs to a study of T cells in Graves' hyperthyroidism and ophthalmopathy (dated by TCRdb to between 2018 and 2020). General notes on the study: Peripheral blood was sampled at the time of initial diagnosis, prior to any treatment. TCR Vbeta CDR3 sequencing of 120 to 150 peripheral blood samples (43 ophthalmopathy, around 80 hyperthyroidism and some 17 progressor patients) is reported in the paper. Once sampling was done, hyperthyroidism patients were given methimazole at a starting dose of 30 mg daily, whereas ophthalmopathy patients were given high-dose intravenous methylprednisolone. The approximately 95 discovery patients were divided at random into training and test sets in a 7:3 ratio. A discovery cohort of approximately 100 patients, approximately 44 with Graves' ophthalmopathy and 57 with stable Graves' hyperthyroidism, was used to find distinguishing TCR V-J signatures. In about 6 Graves' hyperthyroidism patients, the study also compared T-cell repertoires from thyroid tissue with T-cell repertoires from blood. Prospective prediction of ophthalmopathy was tested in an independent validation cohort consisting of roughly 19 hyperthyroidism patients and around 17 patients who later progressed to ophthalmopathy.

The TCR beta CDR3 regions were amplified from the RNA transcripts. The TCR CDR3 was subjected to a first round of RT-PCR using the HTBI primer set and the Qiagen OneStep RT-PCR kit. Libraries were constructed in a second round of multiplex PCR, after which size selection and purification were carried out. Paired-end sequencing of the libraries was performed with 100 bp reads on an Illumina HiSeq2000. The paper's processing steps were these. SOAPnuke was used to process the raw data, with reads discarded if the reads contained adapters or uncalled bases, had a mean Phred below 15, or lacked an exact constant-primer or identifier match. High-quality paired reads were merged with COPE v1.2.5, and unique nucleotide sequences were defined as clonotypes. Clonotypes were aligned to IMGT TRBV, TRBD and TRBJ reference segments using MiTCR v1.1. The analysis was restricted to V-J combinations with a frequency above 0.0001, which together covered around 99% of the repertoires. A TCS score was defined as the ratio of F50 (clonal expansion) to E x V (chaos), with BLOSUM62-based TCRdist applied between CDR3 peptides within each V-J. Welch's t-statistics and random forest reduced approximately 520 V-J features to about 13, which were used in a naive Bayes classifier (R e1071). TCRdb's own reprocessing of the public reads used fastp at Q25 and MiXCR and kept productive beta chains. Each CDR3 protein appears once, grouped with its most common genes and DNA. It is TCRdb's table, rather than the study itself, that gives the V and J calls and clone size. The sample data list about 600,000 distinct CDR3 sequences, and approximately 15% of these were observed just once. The top ten hold approximately 3.5% of the sample.

The CDR3 sequence holds 16 residues, the cysteine and phenylalanine included. The only DNA kept is the CDR3, 48 bases in frame from the first base. CDR1 is given as DFQATT and CDR2 as SNEGSKA, both from the germline V gene (reference sequence). Here V drops 5 bases and J drops 4 bases, and the junction holds 11 bases not matched to any gene. Summary of the overall study and its limitations: In cross-validation, a model built on a 13 V-J signature told ophthalmopathy apart from stable hyperthyroidism with 85% to 90% sensitivity and 81% to 82% specificity, and in testing the same model reached 80%/75%. No statistical method was used to fix the sample size in advance, and group allocation was not hidden from the investigators. Blood samples also contained most of the expanded thyroid clonotypes (frequency above 0.001), which suggests that blood repertoires may reflect thyroid immune responses. In validation, the model predicted progression to ophthalmopathy with 60% to 71% sensitivity and 72% to 85% specificity, a median of 6.5 months before onset.

Ophthalmopathy patients had moderately to severely active disease, with a Clinical Activity Score of 3 or more, a NOSPECS grade of 4 or more, and a disease duration of less than 3 months. Any patient with an uncontrolled infection, another autoimmune disease, pregnancy or lactation was excluded. Diagnoses were established on the basis of clinical symptoms, serum thyroxine and TRAb, thyroid ultrasound, and orbital computed tomography. Ficoll-Paque density gradient centrifugation was used to isolate PBMCs from approximately 10 ml of fresh peripheral blood. Trizol reagent was used to extract total RNA, and RNA quality was then checked on an Agilent 2100 Bioanalyzer.

The source material was blood. The source is a woman between 35 and 50 years old with Graves' ophthalmopathy. This chain joins TRBV20-1 to TRBJ2-1; 10 middle bases align to TRBD2. The sequenced DNA: TGCAGTGCTTTCGGTACTAGCGGGATTCTGTACAATGAGCAGTTCTTC. It is translated as CSAFGTSGILYNEQFF.